This TCR beta chain is drawn from a study of healthy donors' naive CD4 and CD8 T cells. Study overall: Donors, half of them female, were 20-25, 40-50 or 60-70 years old. Whole-study results and caveats: Naive CD4+ and CD8+ cells reportedly differed in usage of most V and J genes. Negatively charged CDR3s marked CD8+ lineage; positively charged CDR3s marked CD4+ lineage.

Each TCR library used approximately 500 ng of total RNA and a linear amplification protocol. Per the original methods: From four or five healthy donors, just under 80,000 rearranged TCR alpha transcripts were sequenced. TCRdb redid the calling of the reads with MiXCR, one entry per CDR3 protein. V and J calls and clone size were set by TCRdb, not the authors. Among about 200,000 distinct CDR3 sequences listed, about 76% were seen once. This CDR3 is built from 12 residues. CDR1 and CDR2 from the germline V gene are SQVTM and ANQGSEA. V dropped 0 bases and J dropped 4 bases, with 7 bases sitting between them. Concerning this clonotype: Its antigen is currently unknown.

The specimen was naive CD4+ and CD8+ T cells sorted from blood, pooled from several donors. This receptor was identified in a pool of human donors in good health; the sample pools cells from several healthy donors. The chain recombines TRBV29-1 with TRBJ2-7; possible D gene TRBD1, 5 bases. The CDR3 DNA sequence: TGCAGCGTTGAAGATGGGGCGTACGAGCAGTACTTC. Protein product: CSVEDGAYEQYF.